This T cell receptor (beta chain) was obtained from a study of cytomegalovirus exposure and HLA in healthy donors. Researchers ran the PCR with 60 Vbeta and 13 Jbeta primers. Sequencing was performed with immunoSEQ multiplex PCR; in TCRdb, only in-frame clones are kept and a portion is missing. The sample yields about 170,000 clones, over 80% seen once. The CDR3 is 13 amino acids. V dropped 0 bases and J dropped 11 bases, with 13 bases sitting between them. Germline loops: CDR1 SGHVS, CDR2 FQNEAQ. A remark on this clone: Antigen unknown.

The study, taken as a whole, reports: Analysis performed later found roughly 18,000 TCR beta sequences associated with HLA alleles at 0.05 false discovery rate. Highly shared sequence variants in one cluster were likely a sequencing artifact. The Asian-associated ancestry cluster reportedly had fewer N-insertions than the approximately 700-donor mean in a later analysis.

Everyone who donated was a healthy bone marrow donor. The sequence was collected from a boy younger than 10 in good health and CMV-seronegative. The source material was PBMCs. The rearrangement uses TRBV7-8 and TRBJ1-1; D not resolved. CDR3 residues: CASSLANSAGAFF. In DNA, the CDR3 is TGTGCCAGCAGCTTAGCGAACAGTGCGGGGGCTTTCTTT. Complete variable domain (other parts from reference TRBV7-8 and TRBJ1-1): GAGVSQSPRYKVAKRGQDVALRCDPISGHVSLFWYQQALGQGPEFLTYFQNEAQLDKSGLPSDRFFAERPEGSVSTLKIQRTQQEDSAVYLCASSLANSAGAFFGQGTRLTVV.